This is a list of T cell receptor beta chains from one sample in a study of T-cell memory formation after mild COVID-19. From the 5' RACE reads, TCRdb called clonotypes with MiXCR, one entry per CDR3 protein. The sample records about 560,000 distinct CDR3 sequences, 15% to 20% being singletons. Sequenced material: PBMCs or a T cell subset sorted from them (not recorded which). The receptors here all came from an adult woman who had mild COVID-19 (a few samples of this study predate the infection). Cell type and time point are not known. The CDR3 runs from the conserved cysteine through the conserved F or W. A D gene is named only where the DNA matches it firmly. Not all rows give a size; the values are once, few, many and, for expanded clones, a class.

clone_size: -; j_call: TRBJ2-1; v_call: TRBV29-1; d_call: -; cdr3_aa: CSVEDRTTREQFF; cdr3_nt: TGCAGCGTTGAAGATCGTACTACTAGAGAGCAGTTCTTC
clone_size: few; j_call: TRBJ2-3; v_call: TRBV5-1; d_call: TRBD2; cdr3_aa: CASSSPSGRMGDTQYF; cdr3_nt: TGCGCCAGCAGCTCTCCTAGCGGGAGGATGGGAGATACGCAGTATTTT
clone_size: -; j_call: TRBJ1-1; v_call: TRBV18; d_call: -; cdr3_aa: CASSREYMNTEAFF; cdr3_nt: TGTGCCAGCTCACGGGAGTATATGAACACTGAAGCTTTCTTT
clone_size: few; j_call: TRBJ2-3; v_call: TRBV12-3/TRBV12-4; d_call: -; cdr3_aa: CASSSRVGATDTQYF; cdr3_nt: TGTGCCAGCAGCTCCAGGGTGGGTGCCACAGATACGCAGTATTTT
clone_size: -; j_call: TRBJ1-1; v_call: TRBV19; d_call: TRBD1; cdr3_aa: CASSPPQAGGMAEAFF; cdr3_nt: TGTGCCAGTAGTCCCCCCCAAGCAGGGGGCATGGCTGAAGCTTTCTTT
clone_size: few; j_call: TRBJ2-1; v_call: TRBV5-1; d_call: TRBD1; cdr3_aa: CASSLDQGTGGNEQFF; cdr3_nt: TGCGCCAGCAGCTTGGATCAGGGGACAGGGGGCAATGAGCAGTTCTTC
clone_size: few; j_call: TRBJ2-7; v_call: TRBV7-6; d_call: TRBD1; cdr3_aa: CASSLASGTGSREQYF; cdr3_nt: TGTGCCAGCAGCTTAGCTTCCGGGACAGGGTCGCGAGAGCAGTACTTC
clone_size: -; j_call: TRBJ2-3; v_call: TRBV6-5; d_call: -; cdr3_aa: CASSYERAGATDTQYF; cdr3_nt: TGTGCCAGCAGTTACGAGAGGGCTGGGGCCACAGATACGCAGTATTTT
clone_size: few; j_call: TRBJ1-2; v_call: TRBV5-1; d_call: -; cdr3_aa: CASSLDSGFSGYTF; cdr3_nt: TGCGCCAGCAGCTTGGACTCAGGGTTTTCCGGCTACACCTTC
clone_size: few; j_call: TRBJ2-7; v_call: TRBV6-6; d_call: TRBD1; cdr3_aa: CASSYSGQGLDEQYF; cdr3_nt: TGTGCCAGCAGTTACTCAGGACAGGGTCTCGACGAGCAGTACTTC
clone_size: -; j_call: TRBJ2-3; v_call: TRBV13; d_call: -; cdr3_aa: CASSTDPLAPEWGTDTQYF; cdr3_nt: TGTGCCAGCAGCACCGACCCTCTAGCGCCGGAGTGGGGCACAGATACGCAGTATTTT
clone_size: few; j_call: TRBJ2-7; v_call: TRBV6-5; d_call: TRBD2; cdr3_aa: CASSYSGGLAGQYEQYF; cdr3_nt: TGTGCCAGCAGTTACTCCGGCGGCCTAGCGGGACAGTACGAGCAGTACTTC
clone_size: -; j_call: TRBJ1-3; v_call: TRBV9; d_call: TRBD1; cdr3_aa: CASSDHTGEGTIYF; cdr3_nt: TGTGCCAGCAGCGACCATACAGGGGAGGGTACCATATATTTT
clone_size: -; j_call: TRBJ2-1; v_call: TRBV7-9; d_call: TRBD2; cdr3_aa: CASSLALLAGTPF; cdr3_nt: TGTGCCAGCAGCTTAGCGCTGCTAGCGGGAACCCCTTTC
clone_size: many; j_call: TRBJ1-1; v_call: TRBV11-3; d_call: -; cdr3_aa: CASSQEENTEAFF; cdr3_nt: TGTGCCAGCAGCCAAGAGGAGAACACTGAAGCTTTCTTT
clone_size: few; j_call: TRBJ2-1; v_call: TRBV7-9; d_call: TRBD2; cdr3_aa: CASRRGLAGGNEQFF; cdr3_nt: TGTGCCAGCAGGCGAGGACTAGCGGGCGGGAATGAGCAGTTCTTC
clone_size: many; j_call: TRBJ2-7; v_call: TRBV5-5; d_call: TRBD2; cdr3_aa: CASSLLGGAASVEQYF; cdr3_nt: TGTGCCAGCAGCCTCCTCGGGGGGGCTGCCTCGGTCGAGCAGTACTTC
clone_size: few; j_call: TRBJ1-2; v_call: TRBV6-6; d_call: -; cdr3_aa: CASTDPNYGYTF; cdr3_nt: TGTGCCAGCACGGACCCTAACTATGGCTACACCTTC
clone_size: once; j_call: TRBJ2-7; v_call: TRBV20-1; d_call: TRBD1; cdr3_aa: CSARPGQDTWGQYF; cdr3_nt: TGCAGTGCTAGACCCGGACAGGACACCTGGGGGCAGTACTTC